This passage covers 28 T cell receptor beta chains from one sample sequenced in a study of T cell responses to AZD1222 COVID-19 vaccine (dated by TCRdb to about 2021). In the paper's terms, the time point label means: baseline before first vaccination. The library was made by the immunoSEQ multiplex PCR assay. TCRdb re-hosts the immuneACCESS table, in-frame sequences only. Its copies lack some clones; in the studies checked, an unresolved V gene accounts for under half of them, and the cause for the rest is not known. The sample table contains around 100,000 clones; only one count was recorded for around 90% of them. 20% to 25% of the sample comes from the top ten. The specimen comprised peripheral blood, sampled on day 0 of AZD1222 vaccination. These receptors came from an adult in good health.

In the case of this clone: The identical CDR3 is also encoded by other nucleotide sequences in the sample. This chain uses TRBV7-8 with TRBJ1-5; D is ambiguous. The germline CDR1 and CDR2 sequences are SGHVS and FQNEAQ. This CDR3 has 15 residues. Deletions cut 1 base from V and 0 bases from J, with 7 bases between. The CDR3: CASSLGEYSNQPQHF. The CDR3 DNA is TGTGCCAGCAGCTTAGGGGAGTATAGCAATCAGCCCCAGCATTTT.

The chain links TRBV2 to TRBJ2-2, with D unresolved. V lost 8 bases and J lost 6, with 7 bases in between. The germline V gene has CDR1 SNHLY and CDR2 FYNNEI. The CDR3 loop spans 11 amino acids. CDR3 region: CASSYAGELFF. CDR3 DNA: TGTGCCAGCTCTTACGCCGGGGAGCTGTTTTTT. Complete variable domain (other parts from reference TRBV2 and TRBJ2-2): EPEVTQTPSHQVTQMGQEVILRCVPISNHLYFYWYRQILGQKVEFLVSFYNNEISEKSEIFDDQFSVERPDGSNFTLKIRSTKLEDSAMYFCASSYAGELFFGEGSRLTVL.

The CDR3 nucleotides read TGTGCCTCCGTGGGGAACCCCTACAATGAGCAGTTCTTC. Its protein product is CASVGNPYNEQFF. V is TRBV19 and J is TRBJ2-1; no clear D. Germline V gene sequence: CDR1 LNHDA, CDR2 SQIVND (reference sequence). The CDR3 sequence is 13 residues long. Trimming shortened V by 11 bases and J by 2 bases, and 13 bases separated the two germline ends. Supplemented by reference TRBV19 and TRBJ2-1, the full variable domain reads DGGITQSPKYLFRKEGQNVTLSCEQNLNHDAMYWYRQDPGQGLRLIYYSQIVNDFQKGDIAEGYSVSREKKESFPLTVTSAQKNPTAFYLCASVGNPYNEQFFGPGTRLTVL.

This clone was detected only once. The chain employs TRBV19 and TRBJ2-2; the D call may be TRBD1 or TRBD2 (6 bases each). Germline values: CDR1 LNHDA, CDR2 SQIVND (reference sequence). With 8 bases removed from V and 0 bases from J, the gap between germline ends came to 13 bases. The CDR3 loop spans 15 amino acids. Written as DNA, the CDR3 is TGTGCCAGTTTGAGGGGGGCTTCGAACACCGGGGAGCTGTTTTTT. It is translated as CASLRGASNTGELFF.

The rearrangement uses TRBV6-4 and TRBJ2-2; TRBD2 matches 12 bases. This CDR3 has 15 amino acids. Germline V lookup: CDR1 MRHNA, CDR2 SNTAGT. Losses at the gene ends were 6 bases for V and 5 bases for J; bases not matched to a gene: 4. In nucleotides, the CDR3 is TGTGCCAGCAGCGAGACTAGCGGGAGAACCGGGGAGCTGTTTTTT. Protein sequence: CASSETSGRTGELFF.

This clone was seen just once. J is TRBJ2-7 and V is TRBV10-3; 9 bases agree with TRBD1. J gave up 1 base and V 8 bases, and 3 bases lay outside the gene matches. The CDR3 has 13 residues. The germline V gene encodes CDR1 ENHRY and CDR2 SYGVKD. The CDR3 DNA follows: TGTGCCATCGGCGGACAGGGGTCCTACGAGCAGTACTTC. Translated: CAIGGQGSYEQYF.

The rearrangement uses TRBV29-1 and TRBJ1-4; D is possibly TRBD1 (6 bases). This CDR3 has 12 amino acids. V gave up 7 bases and J gave up 8 bases, with 14 bases separating them. The V gene's germline CDR1 is SQVTM and CDR2 ANQGSEA. The CDR3 protein is CSAIEGGEKLFF. In DNA form, the CDR3 reads TGCAGCGCAATCGAAGGGGGGGAAAAACTGTTTTTT. Using reference TRBV29-1 and TRBJ1-4 for the parts outside the CDR3, the full variable domain is SAVISQKPSRDICQRGTSLTIQCQVDSQVTMMFWYRQQPGQSLTLIATANQGSEATYESGFVIDKFPISRPNLTFSTLTVSNMSPEDSSIYLCSAIEGGEKLFFGSGTQLSVL.

The chain links TRBV6-5 to TRBJ2-3; 11 bases line up with TRBD1. Per germline, CDR1 MNHEY and CDR2 SVGAGI. There are 16 residues in the CDR3. Trimming at V came to 4 bases and at J to 3 bases, leaving 6 bases not matched to a gene. CDR3 in DNA: TGTGCCAGCAGTTCGGACCGGGACAGGGGGACAGATACGCAGTATTTT. It translates to CASSSDRDRGTDTQYF.

The chain is built from TRBV3-1 (or the pseudogene TRBV3-2) and TRBJ1-2, with 7 bases matching TRBD1. CDR1 LGHDT and CDR2 YNNKEL come from the germline V gene (reference sequence). The CDR3 has 13 residues. J was trimmed by 4 bases and V by 2 bases; bases with no gene match: 1. CDR3 coding DNA: TGTGCCAGCAGCCAACGGACAGGCTATGGCTACACCTTC. Its protein is CASSQRTGYGYTF.

The rearrangement uses TRBV3-1 (or the pseudogene TRBV3-2) and TRBJ1-2, with 8 bases identical to TRBD1. The CDR3 totals 13 residues. Germline V gene data show CDR1 as LGHDT and CDR2 as YNNKEL (reference sequence). Trimming took 4 bases from V and 7 from J; bases not matched to a gene: 5. The CDR3 protein is CASSLGQDGGYTF. The DNA for the CDR3 is TGTGCCAGCAGCCTGGGACAGGATGGTGGCTACACCTTC.

The gene calls are TRBV18 and TRBJ2-1; 10 bases line up with TRBD1. The V gene end was trimmed by 5 bases and the J gene end by 4 bases; junction bases not matched to a gene: 5. Germline CDR1 is KGHSH and CDR2 is LQKENI. This CDR3 contains 15 residues. In DNA, the CDR3 is TGTGCCAGCTCATCGACAGGGGGCAGTTACAATGAGCAGTTCTTC. Amino acid sequence: CASSSTGGSYNEQFF.

The gene calls are TRBV20-1 and TRBJ2-3; D is possibly TRBD2 (5 bases). The CDR3 runs 12 residues. Germline CDR1 is DFQATT and CDR2 is SNEGSKA (reference sequence). V lost 6 bases, J lost 6 bases, and 13 bases lay in between. The CDR3 region has the DNA TGCAGTGCAAGTACGCCGGGGGATACGCAGTATTTT. The encoded protein is CSASTPGDTQYF.

The V and J genes are TRBV7-2 and TRBJ2-4; 9 bases are a match to TRBD2. Germline V gene lookup returns CDR1 SGHTA and CDR2 FQGNSA. J lost 7 bases, V lost 4 bases, and 8 bases had no gene match. The CDR3 runs 15 residues. CDR3 nucleotide sequence: TGTGCCAGCAGCTCCCTAGCGGGGTGGCGGAACATTCAGTACTTC. The encoded protein is CASSSLAGWRNIQYF.

The count of this clone is one. This chain joins TRBV14 and TRBJ1-6; 10 bases fit TRBD1. CDR1 and CDR2 (germline): SGHDN, FVKESK. With V trimmed by 3 bases and J by 7 bases, 15 bases remained unmatched. The CDR3 covers 19 residues. The CDR3 coding sequence is TGTGCCAGCAGCCATCGGCCACCGGACAGGGGGTCCCGAAATTCACCCCTCCACTTT. It codes for CASSHRPPDRGSRNSPLHF. The full variable domain, with the rest looked up from reference TRBV14 and TRBJ1-6, is EAGVTQFPSHSVIEKGQTVTLRCDPISGHDNLYWYRRVMGKEIKFLLHFVKESKQDESGMPNNRFLAERTGGTYSTLKVQPAELEDSGVYFCASSHRPPDRGSRNSPLHFGNGTRLTVT.

This sequence joins TRBV5-6 and TRBJ1-5; possibly TRBD1 for D (6 bases). This CDR3 spans 13 amino acids. The ends were cut back, 3 bases at V and 7 bases at J, with 11 bases in the middle. Per germline, CDR1 SGHDT and CDR2 YYEEEE. The CDR3 DNA sequence: TGTGCCAGCAGCTGGGGGCGGGGGCAGCCCCAGCATTTT. Translation: CASSWGRGQPQHF.

The V gene is TRBV24-1, the J gene TRBJ1-4; D is unclear. Germline values: CDR1 KGHDR, CDR2 SFDVKD. CDR3 length: 14 residues. The germline V and J ends were trimmed by 11 bases and 2 bases, with 14 bases remaining between them. CDR3 DNA: TGTGCCAATCGGGGTGGCGGGACTAATGAAAAACTGTTTTTT. Its protein product is CANRGGGTNEKLFF.

DNA for the CDR3: TGTGCCAGCAAACGGGAATATAATTCACCCCTCCACTTT. Translating gives CASKREYNSPLHF. This chain links TRBV2 with TRBJ1-6; D is ambiguous. Germline-derived CDR1 and CDR2 are SNHLY and FYNNEI. V gave up 7 bases and J gave up 4 bases, with 8 bases separating them. The CDR3 length is 13 residues.

The CDR3 nucleotides are TGTGCCAGCAAAGAACAGAACCAAGAGACCCAGTACTTC. Its protein is CASKEQNQETQYF. The V gene is TRBV28, the J gene TRBJ2-5; D unclear. Trimming took 7 bases from V and 0 from J, leaving 9 bases between them. There are 13 residues in the CDR3. Germline V lookup: CDR1 MDHEN, CDR2 SYDVKM.

This rearrangement joins TRBV5-1 to TRBJ2-1, with 8 positions matching TRBD2. V shed 6 bases, J shed 1 base, and the junction held 6 bases outside the gene matches. This CDR3 has 15 amino acids. Germline V gives CDR1 SGHRS, CDR2 YFSETQ. CDR3 nucleotide sequence: TGCGCCAGCACCACGATAGCGGGGTCCTACAATGAGCAGTTCTTC. Amino acids: CASTTIAGSYNEQFF.

This clone was detected only once. The chain employs TRBV4-3 and TRBJ1-1; D is ambiguous. Trimming removed 0 bases from V and 5 bases from J, with 7 bases in between. CDR1 is LGHNA and CDR2 is YSLEER in the germline V gene. CDR3 size: 13 residues. The CDR3 DNA follows: TGCGCCAGCAGCCAAGAATGGAGAACTGAAGCTTTCTTT. Translated: CASSQEWRTEAFF.

This clone was picked up a small number of times. The gene calls are TRBV19 and TRBJ2-2; 8 bases map to TRBD2. V lost 1 base to trimming and J lost 1 base; unmatched junction nucleotides: 5. The CDR3 length is 17 residues. CDR1 is LNHDA and CDR2 is SQIVND in the germline V gene (reference sequence). CDR3 nucleotides: TGTGCCAGTAGTATAGCCGGGAGGGGGGTGAACACCGGGGAGCTGTTTTTT. This encodes CASSIAGRGVNTGELFF.

The gene calls are TRBV5-6 and TRBJ1-2; D not resolved. V gave up 3 bases and J gave up 5 bases, with 11 bases separating them. Germline lookup yields CDR1 SGHDT and CDR2 YYEEEE. The CDR3 has 13 amino acids. CDR3 bases: TGTGCCAGCAGCTCCCTCGACACGTATGGCTACACCTTC. This gives the protein CASSSLDTYGYTF.

Here the CDR3 reads CASSEGGDNEQFF. The DNA of the CDR3 is TGCGCCAGCAGTGAGGGGGGCGATAATGAGCAGTTCTTC. The V gene is TRBV10-1, the J gene TRBJ2-1; the D gene is possibly TRBD1 (6 bases). Germline CDR1 is WNHNN and CDR2 is SYGVQD (reference sequence). The CDR3 is 13 amino acids. The ends were cut back, 2 bases at V and 7 bases at J, with 9 bases in the middle.

The chain is built from TRBV6-2 or TRBV6-3 and TRBJ2-1, with D unclear. The V gene lost 3 bases and the J gene lost 4 bases, with 13 bases spanning the gap. The germline CDR1 and CDR2 sequences are MNHEY and SVGEGT. This CDR3 has 15 amino acids. CDR3 sequence (DNA): TGTGCCAGCAGTTATTATGAGACTCGATACAATGAGCAGTTCTTC. Translated: CASSYYETRYNEQFF.

The chain couples TRBV28 to TRBJ1-5; TRBD1 matches 7 bases. V lost 8 bases, J lost 3 bases, and 7 bases stayed unmatched. Germline lookup yields CDR1 MDHEN and CDR2 SYDVKM. The CDR3 has 14 amino acids. CDR3 protein: CASSSGGLNQPQHF. CDR3 DNA: TGTGCCAGCTCCTCAGGGGGTCTCAATCAGCCCCAGCATTTT.

The chain uses TRBV6-2 or TRBV6-3 and TRBJ1-5; TRBD1 is a possible D gene (5 bases). The V end lost 3 bases, the J end lost 3 bases, and 12 bases lay between the germline ends. This CDR3 contains 15 residues. Germline values: CDR1 MNHEY, CDR2 SVGEGT. The CDR3 region is CASSYDSAFNQPQHF. CDR3 nucleotide sequence: TGTGCCAGCAGTTATGACAGCGCCTTCAATCAGCCCCAGCATTTT.

This rearrangement joins TRBV6-2 or TRBV6-3 to TRBJ2-3; 8 bases are a match to TRBD2. CDR3 length: 14 amino acids. The germline V gene has CDR1 MNHEY and CDR2 SVGEGT. J gave up 2 bases and V 5 bases, and 3 bases lay outside the gene matches. The CDR3 DNA reads as TGTGCCAGCAGTAGCGGGAGCGACACAGATACGCAGTATTTT. Translation gives CASSSGSDTDTQYF.

V is TRBV20-1 and J is TRBJ1-4, with D maybe TRBD1 (6 bases). V lost 3 bases and J 0 bases, leaving 11 bases between the germline ends. CDR1 DFQATT and CDR2 SNEGSKA come from the germline V gene (reference sequence). CDR3 length equals 15 residues. The CDR3 DNA sequence: TGCAGTGCTAGTGGCAGGGGCGCAACTAATGAAAAACTGTTTTTT. This codes for CSASGRGATNEKLFF.